The entry below gives a single TCR beta chain sequence along with its context. cDNA synthesis used the whole RNA isolate, giving expressed TCRB sequences. The assay was immunoSEQ multiplex PCR, and TCRdb's table has in-frame clones only and misses some. Seen here are around 320,000 clones, 14% observed once, and the top ten hold under 8.5%. Trimming cost V 5 bases and J 8 bases, with 17 bases left between them. This CDR3 has 14 amino acids. Germline CDR1 reads PRHDT; CDR2 reads FYEKMQ (reference sequence). The entry originates in a study of beta chain features in type 1 diabetes. The clonotype originates from a young man in good health. The sequenced sample was central memory CD4+ T cells from blood. V and J are TRBV13 and TRBJ2-3, with D tentatively TRBD1 or TRBD2 (6 bases each). As DNA, the CDR3 is TGTGCCAGCAGCCCTACGGATGGAGGGGGTACGCAGTATTTT. Protein product: CASSPTDGGGTQYF.